Below, 23 T cell receptor beta chains from the same sample are listed, as sequenced in a study of T-cell memory formation after mild COVID-19. Using its own MiXCR run on the 5' RACE reads, TCRdb lists one record per CDR3 protein. The sample has 150,000 to 200,000 distinct CDR3 sequences; 10% to 15% are singletons. Material for sequencing was PBMCs or a T cell subset sorted from them (not recorded which). These receptors were taken from a young man who had mild COVID-19 (a few samples of this study predate the infection). Cell type and time point are not known.

The chain links TRBV12-5 to TRBJ1-1; D is unresolved. V lost 1 base, J lost 8 bases, and 5 bases lay in between. Germline CDR1 LGHNT, CDR2 FRNRAP. The CDR3 is 11 residues long. The CDR3 here is CASGLDLEAFF. The CDR3, as DNA: TGTGCTAGTGGTTTGGACCTAGAAGCTTTCTTT.

This clonotype appeared a few times. This rearrangement joins TRBV29-1 to TRBJ1-4, with 7 bases that match TRBD1. Germline V gene lookup returns CDR1 SQVTM and CDR2 ANQGSEA. There are 13 residues in the CDR3. V was clipped by 7 bases and J by 6 bases; unmatched bases: 8. CDR3 DNA: TGCAGCGCGAACGACAGGGACGATGAAAAACTGTTTTTT. This gives the protein CSANDRDDEKLFF.

This clonotype was seen only a few times. The V and J genes are TRBV5-4 and TRBJ1-6; D might be TRBD1 (5 bases). Germline loops: CDR1 SGHNT, CDR2 YYREEE (reference sequence). Between the trimmed V and J ends, which lost 0 bases and 8 bases, there was a span of 12 bases. This CDR3 comprises 15 residues. CDR3 in DNA: TGTGCCAGCAGCTTGGGGGGGTTCGTAGATTCACCCCTCCACTTT. This translates into CASSLGGFVDSPLHF.

This clonotype occurred a few times. The V gene is TRBV4-3, the J gene TRBJ1-2; D call uncertain. The CDR3 contains 16 residues. Between the trimmed V and J ends, which lost 5 bases and 3 bases, there was a span of 19 bases. In germline, CDR1 is LGHNA, CDR2 YSLEER. CDR3 in amino acids: CASSSLIGSSDYGYTF. The CDR3 DNA reads as TGCGCCAGCAGCTCCTTGATTGGGTCGTCGGACTATGGCTACACCTTC.

This clonotype has a count of ten or more. The V call is TRBV29-1, the J call TRBJ2-5, with D possibly matching TRBD2 (6 bases). The CDR3 consists of 15 residues. Germline V gene data show CDR1 as SQVTM and CDR2 as ANQGSEA. Trimming took off 5 bases at V and 4 bases at J, with 20 bases between the two ends. CDR3 amino acids: CSVRGSLSGPETQYF. In DNA, the CDR3 is TGCAGCGTTCGGGGGAGTCTTTCCGGCCCAGAGACCCAGTACTTC. Based on the CDR3 plus reference TRBV29-1 and TRBJ2-5, the full variable domain is SAVISQKPSRDICQRGTSLTIQCQVDSQVTMMFWYRQQPGQSLTLIATANQGSEATYESGFVIDKFPISRPNLTFSTLTVSNMSPEDSSIYLCSVRGSLSGPETQYFGPGTRLLVL.

This clonotype was seen a handful of times. J is TRBJ1-2 and V is TRBV11-2; D possibly corresponds to TRBD1 (6 bases). CDR1 and CDR2 (germline): SGHAT, FQNNGV. This CDR3 region has 13 residues. V lost 5 bases, J lost 8 bases, and 15 bases lay in between. The CDR3 DNA reads TGTGCCAGCAGCCCAGGCGGGGGCCGAGGCTACACCTTC. This encodes CASSPGGGRGYTF.

This clonotype was seen a single time. The chain links TRBV5-6 to TRBJ1-4; D uncertain. The V gene lost 0 bases and the J gene lost 8 bases, with 8 bases spanning the gap. CDR1 and CDR2 (germline): SGHDT, YYEEEE. CDR3 length: 13 amino acids. In nucleotides, the CDR3 is TGTGCCAGCAGCTTGGCGCCTGAAGAAAAACTGTTTTTT. Its protein is CASSLAPEEKLFF.

The chain uses TRBV30 and TRBJ1-5; unclear D gene. This CDR3 is built from 14 residues. V was clipped by 5 bases and J by 3 bases, with 14 bases between them. Germline V gene data show CDR1 as GTSNPN and CDR2 as SVGIG (reference sequence). The CDR3 sequence is CAWSNTGLNQPQHF. Here the CDR3 DNA reads TGTGCCTGGTCAAACACGGGCCTCAATCAGCCCCAGCATTTT.

J is TRBJ1-5 and V is TRBV4-3; D is unclear. From germline, CDR1 is LGHNA and CDR2 YSLEER. CDR3 length: 19 amino acids. V was shortened by 1 base and J by 0 bases, with 19 bases between the two germline ends. CDR3 amino acids: CASSQGVGQALISNQPQHF. In nucleotides, the CDR3 is TGCGCCAGCAGCCAAGGCGTGGGCCAGGCCCTAATTAGCAATCAGCCCCAGCATTTT.

This chain connects TRBV3-1 to TRBJ2-7; perhaps TRBD1 as D (5 bases). V was shortened by 1 base and J by 0 bases, with 7 bases between the two germline ends. Germline CDR1 and CDR2: LGHDT and YNNKEL (reference sequence). The CDR3 length is 14 residues. The CDR3 sequence is CASSQGTSSYEQYV. DNA of the CDR3: TGTGCCAGCAGCCAAGGGACAAGCTCCTACGAGCAGTACGTC.

This clonotype showed up just once. V gene TRBV29-1 combines with J gene TRBJ2-7, with 8 bases aligning to TRBD1. The CDR3 spans 13 residues. V gave up 5 bases and J gave up 3 bases; unmatched junction bases: 6. The V gene's germline CDR1 is SQVTM and CDR2 ANQGSEA. The CDR3 nucleotides are TGCAGCGTTACGGACAGGGCCAACTACGAGCAGTACTTC. It encodes CSVTDRANYEQYF.

This clonotype was picked up a small number of times. This chain joins TRBV5-5 and TRBJ1-4; D is perhaps TRBD1 (6 bases). Trimming took off 1 base at V and 7 bases at J, with 11 bases between the two ends. This CDR3 is built from 14 residues. CDR1 is SGHKS, CDR2 YYEKEE, per germline (reference sequence). The DNA of the CDR3 is TGTGCCAGCAGCTTGAGGGGGGCTGGTGAAAAACTGTTTTTT. It translates to CASSLRGAGEKLFF.

This chain joins TRBV6-2 or TRBV6-3 and TRBJ1-5; D ambiguous. Germline lookup yields CDR1 MNHEY and CDR2 SVGEGT. The CDR3 runs to 12 residues. Between the trimmed V and J ends, which lost 8 bases and 5 bases, there was a span of 10 bases. This CDR3 reads CASETRYQPQHF. The CDR3 DNA is TGTGCCAGCGAGACACGATATCAGCCCCAGCATTTT.

There are many counts of this clonotype. The gene calls are TRBV7-2 and TRBJ2-4; D might be TRBD1 or TRBD2, each matching 5 bases. The CDR3 covers 11 residues. Trimming pared 3 bases from V and 14 bases from J, leaving 11 bases between. Germline CDR1 SGHTA, CDR2 FQGNSA. The CDR3 loop is CASSLAGAKYF. The CDR3 DNA reads TGTGCCAGCAGCTTGGCCGGGGCTAAGTACTTC.

V usage is TRBV6-2 or TRBV6-3 and J usage is TRBJ1-1; D not resolved. V was cut by 2 bases and J by 5 bases, with 18 bases left in between. The CDR3 extends over 16 amino acids. In germline, CDR1 is MNHEY, CDR2 SVGEGT. The chain's CDR3 is CASSYNAGGGFTEAFF. CDR3 DNA sequence: TGTGCCAGCAGTTACAACGCAGGCGGCGGGTTTACTGAAGCTTTCTTT.

This clonotype was seen repeatedly, ten times or more. The chain recombines TRBV20-1 with TRBJ1-3; D perhaps matches TRBD1 (6 bases). The CDR3 has 14 amino acids. Germline V gives CDR1 DFQATT, CDR2 SNEGSKA (reference sequence). The ends were cut back, 6 bases at V and 0 bases at J, with 12 bases in the middle. The CDR3 here is CSASGEPSGNTIYF. In nucleotides, the CDR3 is TGCAGTGCATCAGGGGAACCCTCTGGAAACACCATATATTTT.

In its sample, this clonotype was seen a few times. The rearrangement joins TRBV7-2 to TRBJ2-1; 7 bases align to TRBD1. This CDR3 has 18 residues. Germline values: CDR1 SGHTA, CDR2 FQGNSA. The V gene end was trimmed by 1 base and the J gene end by 4 bases; junction bases not matched to a gene: 13. CDR3 coding DNA: TGTGCCAGCAGCTTAGAGGTTGACAGGGCGATCAATTACAATGAGCAGTTCTTC. Protein sequence: CASSLEVDRAINYNEQFF.

This clonotype has just a few counts. V and J are TRBV29-1 and TRBJ2-3; D may be TRBD1 (6 bases). The CDR3 sequence is 12 residues long. V was trimmed by 6 bases and J by 4 bases, leaving 11 bases between them. CDR1 is SQVTM, CDR2 ANQGSEA, per germline. This CDR3 is CSVGDMPDTQYF. Here the CDR3 DNA reads TGCAGCGTCGGGGACATGCCAGATACGCAGTATTTT.

The V call is TRBV27, the J call TRBJ2-1; 14 bases line up with TRBD2. The CDR3 sequence is 14 residues long. Per the germline V gene, CDR1 is MNHEY and CDR2 is SMNVEV (reference sequence). The J segment lost 9 bases and the V segment lost 8 bases, leaving 6 bases of the junction unmatched. CDR3 sequence reads: CASGRLAGGSEQFF. CDR3 nucleotide sequence: TGTGCCAGCGGTCGACTAGCGGGGGGGAGTGAGCAGTTCTTC.

This clonotype came up a few times. The J gene is TRBJ2-3, the V gene TRBV20-1; 7 bases fit TRBD1. The CDR3 has 13 amino acids. The germline V gene has CDR1 DFQATT and CDR2 SNEGSKA (reference sequence). Germline trimming cut 4 bases from V and 2 bases from J; bases unmatched to any gene: 3. The DNA for the CDR3 is TGCAGTGCTAAAGGACAGGACACAGATACGCAGTATTTT. This gives the protein CSAKGQDTDTQYF.

The genes are TRBV7-2 and TRBJ2-6, with D unresolved. CDR1 and CDR2 (germline): SGHTA, FQGNSA. Trimming cost V 7 bases and J 0 bases, with 13 bases left between them. The CDR3 contains 16 residues. The CDR3 reads CASTPQSASGANVLTF. Here the CDR3 DNA reads TGTGCCAGCACCCCGCAGTCGGCCTCTGGGGCCAACGTCCTGACTTTC.

In this sample, this clonotype turned up many times. The chain uses TRBV12-3 or TRBV12-4 and TRBJ2-7; D gene unclear. The CDR3 is made up of 14 amino acids. V dropped 3 bases and J dropped 3 bases, with 12 bases sitting between them. The CDR3 region is CASSFRPLDYEQYF. CDR3 coding DNA: TGTGCCAGCAGTTTCAGGCCCTTGGACTACGAGCAGTACTTC.

This clonotype was seen only a few times. This rearrangement joins TRBV7-2 to TRBJ1-1; unclear D gene. Germline CDR1 and CDR2: SGHTA and FQGNSA. The CDR3 spans 13 residues. V lost 7 bases and J 0 bases, leaving 9 bases between the germline ends. The CDR3 DNA reads TGTGCCAGCAAGTGGGGAATGAACACTGAAGCTTTCTTT. Translation gives CASKWGMNTEAFF.